This paragraph reports one T cell receptor beta chain. The source of the sample is a study of blood T cell repertoires in COVID-19. About the research overall: From the United States, Italy and Spain came samples of acute and convalescent COVID-19. PBMCs, B-cell-depleted T cells, or T cells provided the cDNA or gDNA that made up the material.

Under the authors' procedure: The assay estimated nucleated cells by amplifying reference gene primers. TCRdb's table, derived via immunoSEQ multiplex PCR, lists solely in-frame clones and lacks some. V, J and clone size derive from that table, while D and trimming were established from the DNA sequence. The sample has roughly 250,000 clones, 70% to 85% seen once. V shed 0 bases and J shed 8 bases, with 13 bases lying between them. CDR1 LGHDT and CDR2 YNNKEL come from the germline V gene (reference sequence). There are 15 residues in the CDR3. The sequenced sample was peripheral blood. This TCR was sampled from a woman aged 40 to 50 with active or convalescent COVID-19. V is TRBV3-1 (or the pseudogene TRBV3-2) and J is TRBJ1-4; a weak D match, TRBD1 (5 bases). The CDR3 reads CASSQDGKGREKLFF. The CDR3 coding sequence is TGTGCCAGCAGCCAAGATGGTAAGGGGCGGGAAAAACTGTTTTTT.